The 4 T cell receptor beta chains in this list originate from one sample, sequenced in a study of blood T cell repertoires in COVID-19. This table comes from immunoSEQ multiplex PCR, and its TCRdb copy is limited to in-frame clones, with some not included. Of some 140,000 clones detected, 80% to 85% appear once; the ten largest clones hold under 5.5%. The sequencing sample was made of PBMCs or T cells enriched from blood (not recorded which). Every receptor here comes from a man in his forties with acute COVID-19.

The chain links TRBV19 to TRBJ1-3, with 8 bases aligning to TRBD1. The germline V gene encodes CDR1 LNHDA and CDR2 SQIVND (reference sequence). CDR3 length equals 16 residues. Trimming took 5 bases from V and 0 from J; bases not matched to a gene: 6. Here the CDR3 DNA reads TGTGCCAGTAGTCCCGGACAGGGTTACTCTGGAAACACCATATATTTT. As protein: CASSPGQGYSGNTIYF.

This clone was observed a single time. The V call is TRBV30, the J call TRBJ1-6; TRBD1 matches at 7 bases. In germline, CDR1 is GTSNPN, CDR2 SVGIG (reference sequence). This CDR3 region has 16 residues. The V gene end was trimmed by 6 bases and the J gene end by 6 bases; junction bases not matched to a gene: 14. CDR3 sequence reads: CACTIAQGQINSPLHF. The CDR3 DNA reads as TGTGCCTGTACTATTGCCCAGGGACAGATTAATTCACCCCTCCACTTT.

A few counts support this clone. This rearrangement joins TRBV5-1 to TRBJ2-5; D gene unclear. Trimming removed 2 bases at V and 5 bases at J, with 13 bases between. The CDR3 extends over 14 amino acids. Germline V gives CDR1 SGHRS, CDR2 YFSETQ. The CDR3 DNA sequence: TGCGCCAGCAGCTTTAATTCGAGAGAGGAGACCCAGTACTTC. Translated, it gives CASSFNSREETQYF.

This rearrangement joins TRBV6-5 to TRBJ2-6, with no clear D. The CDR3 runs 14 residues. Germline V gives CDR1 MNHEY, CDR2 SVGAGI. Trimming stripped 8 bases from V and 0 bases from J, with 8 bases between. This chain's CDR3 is CASVKSSGANVLTF. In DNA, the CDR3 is TGTGCCAGCGTGAAGAGCTCTGGGGCCAACGTCCTGACTTTC.